Shown below are 22 T cell receptor beta chains from a single sample sequenced in a study of shared clonotypes between healthy human individuals. Using immunoSEQ multiplex PCR, the repertoire was profiled, and TCRdb retains in-frame clones only, with some absent. The sample shows some 1 million clones, more than 60% of them seen only once. Source material: memory CD4+ T cells sorted from blood. Stated subset: CD45RA-negative fraction. All receptors come from a young man in good health.

Note on this clone: The same CDR3 can be traced to other DNA sequences in this sample. V and J are TRBV28 and TRBJ1-6, with no clear D. Per the germline V gene, CDR1 is MDHEN and CDR2 is SYDVKM. The CDR3 sequence is 16 residues long. The V gene lost 0 bases and the J gene lost 0 bases, with 6 bases spanning the gap. The CDR3 loop is CASSLWSSSYNSPLHF. CDR3 sequence (DNA): TGTGCCAGCAGTTTATGGTCGAGCTCCTATAATTCACCCCTCCACTTT.

The chain has TRBV5-1 and TRBJ2-7, with 7 bases matching TRBD1. Germline lookup yields CDR1 SGHRS and CDR2 YFSETQ. Trimming took 5 bases from V and 7 from J; bases not matched to a gene: 12. This CDR3 is 14 amino acids long. CDR3 sequence: CASSFNRGTREQYF. In DNA, the CDR3 is TGCGCCAGCAGTTTTAACAGGGGCACGCGGGAGCAGTACTTC. The full variable domain, rest sourced from reference TRBV5-1 and TRBJ2-7, is KAGVTQTPRYLIKTRGQQVTLSCSPISGHRSVSWYQQTPGQGLQFLFEYFSETQRNKGNFPGRFSGRQFSNSRSEMNVSTLELGDSALYLCASSFNRGTREQYFGPGTRLTVT.

The chain couples TRBV19 to TRBJ1-1; tentative D call: TRBD1 (5 bases). Germline CDR1 reads LNHDA; CDR2 reads SQIVND (reference sequence). The CDR3 has 15 residues. V was cut by 0 bases and J by 1 base, with 9 bases left in between. In DNA form, the CDR3 reads TGTGCCAGTAGTATAGATTCCCAGGGGAACACTGAAGCTTTCTTT. Its translation is CASSIDSQGNTEAFF.

This chain links TRBV4-1 with TRBJ1-4; 7 bases agree with TRBD1. Germline CDR1 reads MGHRA; CDR2 reads YSYEKL. The CDR3 is 18 residues long. The trim removed 1 base at V and 10 bases at J, leaving 18 bases unmatched. The CDR3, as DNA: TGCGCCAGCAGCCAAGCCCGGGATCGAGGGGGCGCGGAGGGAAAACTGTTTTTT. It translates to CASSQARDRGGAEGKLFF.

This clone was detected a few times. The chain employs TRBV29-1 and TRBJ1-1; a weak D match, TRBD1 (5 bases). The ends were cut back, 0 bases at V and 10 bases at J, with 12 bases in the middle. The CDR3 totals 12 residues. The germline V gene encodes CDR1 SQVTM and CDR2 ANQGSEA. CDR3 region: CSVEEGAARAFF. CDR3 in DNA: TGCAGCGTTGAAGAAGGGGCCGCCCGAGCTTTCTTT.

The CDR3 sequence is CASSSRGPTGTEAFF. CDR3 bases: TGTGCCAGCAGCTCCCGTGGGCCCACCGGCACTGAAGCTTTCTTT. The chain employs TRBV11-2 and TRBJ1-1, with unresolved D. The CDR3 has 15 amino acids. Germline V gene lookup returns CDR1 SGHAT and CDR2 FQNNGV. Trimming removed 4 bases at V and 4 bases at J, with 16 bases between.

The chain combines TRBV4-1 with TRBJ2-7; 10 bases fit TRBD1. CDR1 MGHRA and CDR2 YSYEKL come from the germline V gene. The V and J ends lost 1 base and 2 bases, in that order; junction bases with no gene match: 11. The CDR3 has 18 residues. The CDR3 spells CASSQVDLLGQGPYEQYF. CDR3 bases: TGCGCCAGCAGCCAAGTGGATTTGTTGGGACAGGGGCCCTACGAGCAGTACTTC.

The chain couples TRBV1 to TRBJ2-1; the DNA was not compared with TRBD2, the D call given in the table. TRBV1 is designated a pseudogene. The CDR3 length is 20 residues. The CDR3 DNA sequence: TGCACCAGCAGCCAAGAGGGGGGACTAGCGGGAGGGCCGTGTGGGCATGAGCAGTTCTTC. It yields the protein CTSSQEGGLAGGPCGHEQFF.

The V call is TRBV6-6, the J call TRBJ1-1; D may be TRBD1 (6 bases). The CDR3 is 15 residues long. Germline V gene data show CDR1 as MNHNY and CDR2 as SVGAGI (reference sequence). Trimming shortened V by 4 bases and J by 0 bases, and 12 bases separated the two germline ends. CDR3 protein: CASSLGQTMNTEAFF. CDR3 nucleotides: TGTGCCAGCAGTTTAGGACAGACCATGAACACTGAAGCTTTCTTT.

This clone has at least ten counts. This sequence joins TRBV21-1 and TRBJ2-7; TRBD1 is the table's D call, not checked against the DNA. TRBV21-1 is shown as a pseudogene. The CDR3 covers 16 residues. CDR3 sequence (DNA): TGTGCCAGCAGCAAAGGAGGGACAGGGACCTCCTACGAGCAGTACTTC. This sequence encodes CASSKGGTGTSYEQYF.

The chain links TRBV5-1 to TRBJ1-4; D may be TRBD1 (5 bases). Trimming cost V 2 bases and J 8 bases, with 13 bases left between them. CDR1 and CDR2 from the germline V gene are SGHRS and YFSETQ. CDR3 size: 14 residues. Here the CDR3 reads CASSFQGEWEKLFF. The CDR3 nucleotides are TGCGCCAGCAGCTTCCAGGGAGAGTGGGAAAAACTGTTTTTT.

This clone was seen a few times. The J gene is TRBJ1-6, the V gene TRBV28; a weak D match, TRBD1 (5 bases). The germline V gene has CDR1 MDHEN and CDR2 SYDVKM. Trimming shortened V by 0 bases and J by 8 bases, and 8 bases separated the two germline ends. The CDR3 sequence is 14 residues long. The CDR3 DNA sequence: TGTGCCAGCAGTTTATGGGGGACGGATTCACCCCTCCACTTT. Amino acids: CASSLWGTDSPLHF.

This sequence joins TRBV7-2 and TRBJ2-3, with no clear D. V was clipped by 4 bases and J by 4 bases, with 6 bases between them. The CDR3 is 12 amino acids. From germline, CDR1 is SGHTA and CDR2 FQGNSA. The CDR3 nucleotides read TGTGCCAGCAGCTACTCGGCAGATACGCAGTATTTT. This gives the protein CASSYSADTQYF. The whole variable domain, remainder taken from reference TRBV7-2 and TRBJ2-3, is GAGVSQSPSNKVTEKGKDVELRCDPISGHTALYWYRQSLGQGLEFLIYFQGNSAPDKSGLPSDRFSAERTGGSVSTLTIQRTQQEDSAVYLCASSYSADTQYFGPGTRLTVL.

V and J are TRBV25-1 and TRBJ2-4, with TRBD2 matching over 8 bases. Germline assignment: CDR1 MGHDK and CDR2 SYGVNS. The CDR3 extends over 14 amino acids. V gave up 6 bases and J gave up 6 bases; unmatched junction bases: 7. The CDR3 bases are TGTGCCAGCAGGGATAGCGGGACGGCAAACATTCAGTACTTC. The encoded protein is CASRDSGTANIQYF.

The CDR3 DNA is TGTGCCAGCAGCAAAGCGGCAGTGAACACTGAAGCTTTCTTT. It codes for CASSKAAVNTEAFF. This sequence joins TRBV21-1 and TRBJ1-1; TRBD1, as called in the table, went unchecked against the DNA. TRBV21-1 is classified as a pseudogene. The CDR3 has 14 amino acids.

The chain is built from TRBV5-6 and TRBJ1-3; possibly TRBD1 for D (6 bases). The germline CDR1 and CDR2 sequences are SGHDT and YYEEEE. The V end lost 2 bases, the J end lost 2 bases, and 14 bases lay between the germline ends. This CDR3 is 16 amino acids long. The CDR3 DNA sequence: TGTGCCAGCAGCTTTGGAGGGGGAGGACCTGGAAACACCATATATTTT. Translating it yields CASSFGGGGPGNTIYF. Supplemented by reference TRBV5-6 and TRBJ1-3, the full variable domain reads DAGVTQSPTHLIKTRGQQVTLRCSPKSGHDTVSWYQQALGQGPQFIFQYYEEEERQRGNFPDRFSGHQFPNYSSELNVNALLLGDSALYLCASSFGGGGPGNTIYFGEGSWLTVV.

This clone came up once. The chain employs TRBV18 and TRBJ2-5, with D uncertain. Trimming left V 0 bases short and J 1 base short, with 6 bases between. CDR1 KGHSH and CDR2 LQKENI come from the germline V gene. The CDR3 runs to 14 residues. CDR3 sequence reads: CASSPPRAQETQYF. DNA of the CDR3: TGTGCCAGCTCACCACCAAGAGCCCAAGAGACCCAGTACTTC. Together with reference TRBV18 and TRBJ2-5, the CDR3 gives the full variable domain: NAGVMQNPRHLVRRRGQEARLRCSPMKGHSHVYWYRQLPEEGLKFMVYLQKENIIDESGMPKERFSAEFPKEGPSILRIQQVVRGDSAAYFCASSPPRAQETQYFGPGTRLLVL.

The chain recombines TRBV4-1 with TRBJ1-2; D remains ambiguous. This CDR3 contains 15 residues. Germline V lookup: CDR1 MGHRA, CDR2 YSYEKL. Between the trimmed V and J ends, which lost 0 bases and 4 bases, there was a span of 12 bases. The CDR3 DNA sequence: TGCGCCAGCAGCCAAGATCACGTCAGCTCCTATGGCTACACCTTC. Translation gives CASSQDHVSSYGYTF.

This clone was recorded only once. The genes are TRBV29-1 and TRBJ2-1; 14 nucleotides match TRBD2. Germline V gene data show CDR1 as SQVTM and CDR2 as ANQGSEA. The CDR3 totals 15 residues. The J segment lost 6 bases and the V segment lost 6 bases, leaving 7 bases of the junction unmatched. In nucleotides, the CDR3 is TGCAGCGTAGTCCCGACTAGCGGGAGGGCCAATGAGCAGTTCTTC. It codes for CSVVPTSGRANEQFF.

The chain recombines TRBV11-3 with TRBJ2-2; unclear D gene. Germline CDR1 and CDR2: SGHNT and YENEEA. This CDR3 is 14 amino acids long. Trimming removed 4 bases from V and 2 bases from J, with 8 bases in between. The CDR3 region is CASSSLDNTGELFF. The CDR3 DNA sequence: TGTGCCAGCAGCTCGCTGGACAACACCGGGGAGCTGTTTTTT. The full variable domain, with the rest looked up from reference TRBV11-3 and TRBJ2-2, is EAGVVQSPRYKIIEKKQPVAFWCNPISGHNTLYWYLQNLGQGPELLIRYENEEAVDDSQLPKDRFSAERLKGVDSTLKIQPAELGDSAVYLCASSSLDNTGELFFGEGSRLTVL.

This clone has just a few counts. The chain recombines TRBV5-4 with TRBJ2-1; D is uncertain. Trimming pared 4 bases from V and 5 bases from J, leaving 4 bases between. Looked up from germline, CDR1 is SGHNT and CDR2 is YYREEE (reference sequence). The CDR3 length is 11 residues. For the CDR3, the DNA is TGTGCCAGCAGCCGGGACAATGAGCAGTTCTTC. This codes for CASSRDNEQFF.

The rearrangement joins TRBV2 to TRBJ1-1; D gene ambiguous. Germline V gene data show CDR1 as SNHLY and CDR2 as FYNNEI. V was cut by 10 bases and J by 10 bases, with 13 bases left in between. This CDR3 is built from 10 residues. CDR3 sequence: CAIGEVAAFF. DNA of the CDR3: TGTGCCATCGGGGAGGTAGCAGCTTTCTTT.